These T cell receptor beta chains were read from a single sample in a study of blood T cell repertoires in COVID-19. Libraries were prepared by immunoSEQ multiplex PCR; TCRdb keeps only in-frame clonotypes and omits some of them. The sample includes roughly 180,000 clones, 80% of them seen just once. The specimen was PBMCs or T cells enriched from blood (not recorded which). The receptors originated from a man aged 55 to 69 who had been exposed to COVID-19. The CDR3 runs from the conserved cysteine through the conserved F or W. The order of the fields is J gene, D gene, V gene, clone size, CDR3 DNA, CDR3 protein. D genes are given only for firm matches. Some rows have no size entry. The others give once, few or many, or a class for an expanded clone.

TRBJ1-6,-,TRBV9,-,TGTGCCAGCAGCGTACGGGTCGCCCGGGGTTCACCCCTCCACTTT,CASSVRVARGSPLHF
TRBJ1-2,-,TRBV4-1,-,TGCGCCAGCAGCCAAGAAATGGCGGCGAATGGCTACACCTTC,CASSQEMAANGYTF
TRBJ2-7,TRBD2,TRBV7-8,-,TGTGCCAGCAGCTTAGTGGAGGGAGGGCACGACGAGCAGTACTTC,CASSLVEGGHDEQYF
TRBJ1-2,TRBD1,TRBV29-1,-,TGCAGCGTCCCTCATGACAGGGGATATTCGAACTATGGCTACACCTTC,CSVPHDRGYSNYGYTF
TRBJ1-2,TRBD1,TRBV6-5,-,TGTGCCAGCGGCAGGACAGGGGGCCGCGGCTACACCTTC,CASGRTGGRGYTF
TRBJ1-4,TRBD1,TRBV27,-,TGTGCCAGCAAACGACAGGGTAATGAAAAACTGTTTTTT,CASKRQGNEKLFF
TRBJ2-7,-,TRBV5-1,-,TGCGCCAGCAGCTTGGTGCAGGGGGGCCACGAGCAGTACTTC,CASSLVQGGHEQYF
TRBJ2-3,TRBD2,TRBV5-6,-,TGTGCCAGCGGGACTAGCGGGTCGTACACAGATACGCAGTATTTT,CASGTSGSYTDTQYF
TRBJ1-1,-,TRBV28,-,TGTGCCAGCAGTTTAAATGGTCCCGGGGGGAACACTGAAGCTTTCTTT,CASSLNGPGGNTEAFF
TRBJ1-3,-,TRBV10-1,-,TGCGCCAGCAGTGAAGGTTCAGGCGGGTCTGGAAACACCATATATTTT,CASSEGSGGSGNTIYF
TRBJ1-5,-,TRBV25-1,few,TGTGCCAGCAGTGAAATTGGAGGAGGCAATCAGCCCCAGCATTTT,CASSEIGGGNQPQHF
TRBJ2-7,TRBD1,TRBV30,-,TGTGCCTGGAGTGTACGGGACAGGGGATCGTACGAGCAGTACTTC,CAWSVRDRGSYEQYF
TRBJ2-2,-,TRBV28,-,TGTGCCAGCAGTCCCCTTCCCACCGGGGAGCTGTTTTTT,CASSPLPTGELFF
TRBJ1-5,TRBD1,TRBV19,once,TGTGCCAGTAGCAGAGGGGGGCAGGGGGGCAATCAGCCCCAGCATTTT,CASSRGGQGGNQPQHF
TRBJ2-7,TRBD1,TRBV27,-,TGTGCCAGCAGTCCGAGGACAGGGGGAAGCTACGAGCAGTACTTC,CASSPRTGGSYEQYF
TRBJ2-7,-,TRBV5-1,once,TGCGCCAGCAGCTCCGGACAGCTTTACGAGCAGTACTTC,CASSSGQLYEQYF
TRBJ2-7,TRBD2,TRBV9,-,TGTGCCAGCAGCGTAAGCGGGAAGCCCTCCTACGAGCAGTACTTC,CASSVSGKPSYEQYF